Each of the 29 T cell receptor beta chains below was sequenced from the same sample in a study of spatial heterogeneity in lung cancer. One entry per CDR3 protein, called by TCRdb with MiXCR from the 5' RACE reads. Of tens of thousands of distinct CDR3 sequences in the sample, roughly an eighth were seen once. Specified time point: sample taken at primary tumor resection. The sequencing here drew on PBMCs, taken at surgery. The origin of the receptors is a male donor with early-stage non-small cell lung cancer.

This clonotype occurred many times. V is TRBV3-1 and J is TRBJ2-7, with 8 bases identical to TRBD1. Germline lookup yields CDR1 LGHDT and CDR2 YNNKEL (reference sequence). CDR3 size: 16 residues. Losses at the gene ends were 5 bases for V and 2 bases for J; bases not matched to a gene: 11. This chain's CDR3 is CASSLDRVRLPYEQYF. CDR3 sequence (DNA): TGTGCCAGCAGCTTGGACAGGGTCCGCCTTCCCTACGAGCAGTACTTC.

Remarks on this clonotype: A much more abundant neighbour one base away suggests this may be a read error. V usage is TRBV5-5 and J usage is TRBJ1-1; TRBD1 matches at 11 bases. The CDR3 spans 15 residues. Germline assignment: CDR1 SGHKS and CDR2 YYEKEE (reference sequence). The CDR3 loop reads CVSSLAGTGGTEAFF. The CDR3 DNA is TGTGTCAGCAGCTTGGCTGGGACAGGGGGCACTGAAGCTTTCTTT.

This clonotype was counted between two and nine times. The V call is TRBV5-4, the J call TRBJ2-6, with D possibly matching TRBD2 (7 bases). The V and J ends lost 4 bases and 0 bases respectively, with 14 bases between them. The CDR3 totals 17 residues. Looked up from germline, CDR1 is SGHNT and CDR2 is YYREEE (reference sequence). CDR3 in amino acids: CASSSGTPSSGANVLTF. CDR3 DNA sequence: TGTGCCAGCAGCAGCGGGACACCGAGCTCTGGGGCCAACGTCCTGACTTTC.

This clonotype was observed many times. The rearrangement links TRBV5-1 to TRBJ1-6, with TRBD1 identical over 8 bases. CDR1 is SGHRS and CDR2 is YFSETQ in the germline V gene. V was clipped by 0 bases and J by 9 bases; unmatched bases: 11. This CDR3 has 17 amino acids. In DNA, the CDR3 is TGCGCCAGCAGCTTGGTCCAGGGGGCGAATCTCCGTTCACCCCTCCACTTT. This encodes CASSLVQGANLRSPLHF.

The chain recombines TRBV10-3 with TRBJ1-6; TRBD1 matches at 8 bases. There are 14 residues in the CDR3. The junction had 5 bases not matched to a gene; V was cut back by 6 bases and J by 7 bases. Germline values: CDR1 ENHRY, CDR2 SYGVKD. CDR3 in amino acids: CAISPGQANSPLHF. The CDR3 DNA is TGTGCCATCAGCCCGGGACAGGCAAATTCACCCCTCCACTTT.

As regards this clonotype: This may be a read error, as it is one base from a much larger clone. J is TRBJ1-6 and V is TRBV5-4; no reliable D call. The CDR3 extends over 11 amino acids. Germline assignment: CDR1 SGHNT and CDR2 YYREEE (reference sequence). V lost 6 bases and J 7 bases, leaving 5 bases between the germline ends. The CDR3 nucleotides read TGTGCCAGCAACCAGAATTCACCCCTCCACTTT. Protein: CASNQNSPLHF.

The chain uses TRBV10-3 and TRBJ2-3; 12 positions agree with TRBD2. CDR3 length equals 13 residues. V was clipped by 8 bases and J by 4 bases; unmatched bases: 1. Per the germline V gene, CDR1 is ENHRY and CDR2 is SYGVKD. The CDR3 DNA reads TGTGCCATCGGACTAGCGGGGTCAGATACGCAGTATTTT. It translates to CAIGLAGSDTQYF.

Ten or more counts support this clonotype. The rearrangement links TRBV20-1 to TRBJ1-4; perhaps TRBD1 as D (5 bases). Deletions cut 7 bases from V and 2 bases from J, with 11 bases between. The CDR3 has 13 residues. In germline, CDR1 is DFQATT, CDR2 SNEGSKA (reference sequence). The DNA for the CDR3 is TGCAGTGTCCAGGGATATACTAATGAAAAACTGTTTTTT. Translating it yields CSVQGYTNEKLFF.

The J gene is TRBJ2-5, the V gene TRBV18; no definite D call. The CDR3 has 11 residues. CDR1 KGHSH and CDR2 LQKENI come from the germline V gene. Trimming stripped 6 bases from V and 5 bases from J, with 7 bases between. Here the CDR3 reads CASSPPETQYF. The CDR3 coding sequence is TGTGCCAGCTCCCCTCCCGAGACCCAGTACTTC.

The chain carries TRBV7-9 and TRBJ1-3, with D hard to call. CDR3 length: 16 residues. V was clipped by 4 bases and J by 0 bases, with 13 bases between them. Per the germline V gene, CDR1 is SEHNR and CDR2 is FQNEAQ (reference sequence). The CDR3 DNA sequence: TGTGCCAGCAGCTCGAGACTGAAAAGCTCTGGAAACACCATATATTTT. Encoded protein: CASSSRLKSSGNTIYF.

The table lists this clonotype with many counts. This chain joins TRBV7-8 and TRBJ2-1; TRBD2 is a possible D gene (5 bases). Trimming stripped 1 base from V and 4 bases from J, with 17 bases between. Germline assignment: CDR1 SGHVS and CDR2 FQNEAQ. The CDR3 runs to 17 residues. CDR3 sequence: CASSLGIRLTEYNEQFF. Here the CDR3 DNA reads TGTGCCAGCAGCTTAGGGATCAGACTAACCGAGTACAATGAGCAGTTCTTC.

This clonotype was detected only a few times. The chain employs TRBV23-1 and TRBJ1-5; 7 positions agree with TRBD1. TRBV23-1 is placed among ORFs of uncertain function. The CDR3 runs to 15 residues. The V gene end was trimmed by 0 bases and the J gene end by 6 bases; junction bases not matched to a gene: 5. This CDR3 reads CASSQSYRGGQPQHF. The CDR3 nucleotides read TGCGCCAGCAGTCAATCGTACAGGGGAGGTCAGCCCCAGCATTTT.

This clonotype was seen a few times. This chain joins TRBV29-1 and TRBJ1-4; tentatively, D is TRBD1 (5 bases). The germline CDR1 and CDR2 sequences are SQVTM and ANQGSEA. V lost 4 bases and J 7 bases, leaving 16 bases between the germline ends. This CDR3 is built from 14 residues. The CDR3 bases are TGCAGCGTTGCGGAGGGGACGGGATCTGAAAAACTGTTTTTT. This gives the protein CSVAEGTGSEKLFF.

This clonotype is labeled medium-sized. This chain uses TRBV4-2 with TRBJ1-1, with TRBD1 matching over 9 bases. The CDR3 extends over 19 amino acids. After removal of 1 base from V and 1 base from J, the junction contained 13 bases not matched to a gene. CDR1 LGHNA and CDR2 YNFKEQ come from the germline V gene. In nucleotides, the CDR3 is TGTGCCAGCAGCCAAGCCCAGGTGGGGACAGGGATTAAGAACACTGAAGCTTTCTTT. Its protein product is CASSQAQVGTGIKNTEAFF.

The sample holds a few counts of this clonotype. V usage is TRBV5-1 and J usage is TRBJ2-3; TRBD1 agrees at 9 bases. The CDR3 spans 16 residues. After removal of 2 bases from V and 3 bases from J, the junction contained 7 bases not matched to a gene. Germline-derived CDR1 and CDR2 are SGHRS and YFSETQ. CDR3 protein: CASSFSRDRATDTQYF. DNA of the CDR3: TGCGCCAGCAGCTTTTCCCGGGACAGGGCTACAGATACGCAGTATTTT.

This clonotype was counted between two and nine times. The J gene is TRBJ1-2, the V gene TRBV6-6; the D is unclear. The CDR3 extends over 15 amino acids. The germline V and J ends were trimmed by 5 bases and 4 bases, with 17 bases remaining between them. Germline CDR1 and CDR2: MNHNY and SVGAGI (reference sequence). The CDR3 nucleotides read TGTGCCAGCAGTATATCCCGGGGAGCACCCTATGGCTACACCTTC. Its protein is CASSISRGAPYGYTF.

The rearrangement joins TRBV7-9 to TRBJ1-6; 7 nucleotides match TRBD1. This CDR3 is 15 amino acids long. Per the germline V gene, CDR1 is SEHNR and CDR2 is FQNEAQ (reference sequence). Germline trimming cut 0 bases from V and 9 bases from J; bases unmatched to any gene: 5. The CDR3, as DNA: TGTGCCAGCAGCTTAGCGCGAGGGGGCTCTTCACCCCTCCACTTT. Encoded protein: CASSLARGGSSPLHF. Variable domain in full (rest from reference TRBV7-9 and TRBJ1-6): DTGVSQNPRHKITKRGQNVTFRCDPISEHNRLYWYRQTLGQGPEFLTYFQNEAQLEKSRLLSDRFSAERPKGSFSTLEIQRTEQGDSAMYLCASSLARGGSSPLHFGNGTRLTVT.

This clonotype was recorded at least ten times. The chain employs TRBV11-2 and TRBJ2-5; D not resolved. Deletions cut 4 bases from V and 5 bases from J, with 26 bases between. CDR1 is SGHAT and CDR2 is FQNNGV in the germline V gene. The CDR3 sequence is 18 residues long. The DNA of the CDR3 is TGTGCCAGCAGCTCCGCTAAGGGTTCAATCCCAATCCTGGAGACCCAGTACTTC. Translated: CASSSAKGSIPILETQYF.

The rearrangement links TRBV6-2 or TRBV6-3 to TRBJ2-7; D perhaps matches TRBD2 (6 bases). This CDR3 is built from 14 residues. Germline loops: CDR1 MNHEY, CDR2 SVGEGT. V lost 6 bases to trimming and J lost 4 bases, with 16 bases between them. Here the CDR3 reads CASSPGLLRYEQYF. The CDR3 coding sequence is TGTGCCAGCAGCCCGGGACTCCTGAGATACGAGCAGTACTTC.

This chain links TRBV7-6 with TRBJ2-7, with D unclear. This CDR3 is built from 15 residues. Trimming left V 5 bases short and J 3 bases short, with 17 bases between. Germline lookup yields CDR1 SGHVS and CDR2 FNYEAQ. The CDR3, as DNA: TGTGCCAGCAGCCCCTCCGGAAGCCCCCTCTACGAGCAGTACTTC. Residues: CASSPSGSPLYEQYF.

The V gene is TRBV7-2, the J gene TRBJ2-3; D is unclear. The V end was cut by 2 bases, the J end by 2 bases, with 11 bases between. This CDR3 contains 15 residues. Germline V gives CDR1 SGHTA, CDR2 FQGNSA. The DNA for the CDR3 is TGTGCCAGCAGCTTATGGTTCGGATACACAGATACGCAGTATTTT. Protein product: CASSLWFGYTDTQYF.

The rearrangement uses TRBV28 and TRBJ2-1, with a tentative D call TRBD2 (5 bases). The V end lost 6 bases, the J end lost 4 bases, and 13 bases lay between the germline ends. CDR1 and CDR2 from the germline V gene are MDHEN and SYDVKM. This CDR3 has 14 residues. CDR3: CASSPTRLYNEQFF. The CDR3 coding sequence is TGTGCCAGCAGCCCTACTAGGTTGTACAATGAGCAGTTCTTC. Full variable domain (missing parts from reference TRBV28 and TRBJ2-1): DVKVTQSSRYLVKRTGEKVFLECVQDMDHENMFWYRQDPGLGLRLIYFSYDVKMKEKGDIPEGYSVSREKKERFSLILESASTNQTSMYLCASSPTRLYNEQFFGPGTRLTVL.

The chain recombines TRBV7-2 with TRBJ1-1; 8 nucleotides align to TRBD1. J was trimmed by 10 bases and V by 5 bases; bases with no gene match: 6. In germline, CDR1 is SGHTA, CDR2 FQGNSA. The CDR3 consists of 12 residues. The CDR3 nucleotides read TGTGCCAGCAGCCAGGGGGCGGGAATAGCTTTCTTT. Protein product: CASSQGAGIAFF.

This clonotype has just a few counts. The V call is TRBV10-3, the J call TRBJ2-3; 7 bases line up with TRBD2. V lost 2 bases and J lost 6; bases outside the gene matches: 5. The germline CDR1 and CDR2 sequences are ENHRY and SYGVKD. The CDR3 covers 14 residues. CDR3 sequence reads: CAISEGTTADTQYF. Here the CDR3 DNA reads TGTGCCATCAGTGAGGGGACTACTGCGGATACGCAGTATTTT.

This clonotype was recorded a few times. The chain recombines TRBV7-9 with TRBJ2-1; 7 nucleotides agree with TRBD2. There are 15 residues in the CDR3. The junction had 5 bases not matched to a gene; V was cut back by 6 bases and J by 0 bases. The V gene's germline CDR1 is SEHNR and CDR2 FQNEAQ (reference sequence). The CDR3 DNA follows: TGTGCCAGCAGGCCAGCGGGGAGCTCCTACAATGAGCAGTTCTTC. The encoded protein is CASRPAGSSYNEQFF.

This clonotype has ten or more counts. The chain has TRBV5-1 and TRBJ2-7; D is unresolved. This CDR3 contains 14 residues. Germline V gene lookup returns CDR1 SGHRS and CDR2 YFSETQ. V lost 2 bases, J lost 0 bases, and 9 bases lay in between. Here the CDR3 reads CASSLDTFSYEQYF. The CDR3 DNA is TGCGCCAGCAGCTTAGACACCTTCTCCTACGAGCAGTACTTC.

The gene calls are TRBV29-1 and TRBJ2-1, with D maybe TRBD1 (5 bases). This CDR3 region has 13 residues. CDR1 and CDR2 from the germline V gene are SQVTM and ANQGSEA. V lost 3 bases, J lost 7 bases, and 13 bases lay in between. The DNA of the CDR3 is TGCAGCGTTGACCAAGTTACAGGAAATGAGCAGTTCTTC. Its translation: CSVDQVTGNEQFF.

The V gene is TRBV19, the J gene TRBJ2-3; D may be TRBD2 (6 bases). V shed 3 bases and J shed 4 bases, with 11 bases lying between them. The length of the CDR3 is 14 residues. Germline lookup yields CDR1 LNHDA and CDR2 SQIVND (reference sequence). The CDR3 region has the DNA TGTGCCAGTAGTATCGCGGGATATGCAGATACGCAGTATTTT. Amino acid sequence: CASSIAGYADTQYF. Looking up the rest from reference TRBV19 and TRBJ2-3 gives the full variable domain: DGGITQSPKYLFRKEGQNVTLSCEQNLNHDAMYWYRQDPGQGLRLIYYSQIVNDFQKGDIAEGYSVSREKKESFPLTVTSAQKNPTAFYLCASSIAGYADTQYFGPGTRLTVL.

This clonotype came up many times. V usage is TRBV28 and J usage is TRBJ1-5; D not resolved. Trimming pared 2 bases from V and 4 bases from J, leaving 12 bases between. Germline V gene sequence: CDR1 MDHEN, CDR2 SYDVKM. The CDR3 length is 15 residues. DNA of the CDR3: TGTGCCAGCAGTTTAGAGGGCAGGCTTAATCAGCCCCAGCATTTT. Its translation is CASSLEGRLNQPQHF.